This T cell receptor beta chain was identified during a study of T-cell reconstitution after alpha-beta-depleted transplantation in children. As it was prepared, the TCRbeta library received unique molecular identifiers. TCRdb itself ran the PCR reads through MiXCR, one entry per CDR3 protein. The table has 65,000 to 85,000 distinct CDR3 sequences, approximately 11% seen once; the top ten hold roughly 13%. This specimen consisted of PBMCs, obtained before TCRalphabeta/CD19-depleted stem cell transplant. The TCR sequence derives from a boy aged 5-17 years with acute myeloid leukemia, due to receive a stem cell transplant.

CDR3 region: CSARPGQYSNQPQHF. The DNA of the CDR3 is TGCAGTGCTAGACCGGGACAGTATAGCAATCAGCCCCAGCATTTT. The chain carries TRBV20-1 and TRBJ1-5; 7 nucleotides agree with TRBD1. V lost 2 bases, J lost 0 bases, and 4 bases stayed unmatched. The CDR3 is made up of 15 amino acids. Germline values: CDR1 DFQATT, CDR2 SNEGSKA (reference sequence).